This T cell receptor (beta chain) is from a study of blood T cell repertoires in COVID-19. Study background: Material from acute and convalescent COVID-19 was sourced from the United States, Italy and Spain. The analysed material was cDNA or gDNA that came from T cells, B-cell-depleted T cells, or PBMCs.

A remark on this clone: Other DNA sequences in the sample encode the same CDR3.

Method: immunoSEQ multiplex PCR; TCRdb's copy keeps in-frame clones and lacks some. Here the sample spans fewer than 50,000 clones, around 90% being singletons. The CDR3 is 15 residues long. The V gene's germline CDR1 is SGHTA and CDR2 FQGTGA. The J segment lost 1 base and the V segment lost 1 base, leaving 0 bases of the junction unmatched. V usage is TRBV7-3 and J usage is TRBJ2-2; 7 bases map to TRBD2. The sequenced sample consisted of peripheral blood. The origin of this receptor is a man aged 50 or older with active COVID-19. The CDR3 is CASSLSGGNTGELFF. The CDR3 DNA sequence: TGTGCCAGCAGCTTAAGCGGGGGGAACACCGGGGAGCTGTTTTTT.